Below, one T cell receptor beta chain is given with its context. The data were taken from a study of blood T cell repertoires in COVID-19. Study details: COVID-19 samples from acute and convalescent phases originated in the United States, Italy and Spain.

Germline V gives CDR1 SQVTM, CDR2 ANQGSEA. The CDR3 sequence is 14 residues long. V lost 3 bases and J lost 1; bases outside the gene matches: 5. TCRdb's table, derived via immunoSEQ multiplex PCR, lists solely in-frame clones and lacks some. The sample has some 86,000 clones; about 83% are singletons. This clonotype was sampled from a woman aged 65 to 85 with acute or convalescent COVID-19. Material for sequencing was peripheral blood. The chain is built from TRBV29-1 and TRBJ1-1; 7 bases line up with TRBD1. This CDR3 reads CSVERQGGNTEAFF. In nucleotides, the CDR3 is TGCAGCGTTGAGAGACAGGGTGGGAACACTGAAGCTTTCTTT.